The rows below give T cell receptor beta chains drawn from one sample of a study of blood T cells in healthy people across ages. TCRdb re-analysed the 5' RACE reads in MiXCR, keeping a single row per CDR3 protein. The sample has some 1.8 million distinct CDR3 sequences, 39% seen once; the top ten hold under 30%. Sequences were obtained from blood. All receptors come from a human donor in good health. The CDR3 runs from the conserved cysteine through the conserved F or W. The D gene is left open where the match is weak. Only part of the rows carry a size: once, few, many, or a class if the clone is expanded.

TRBV20-1	TRBJ2-3	TRBD1	few	CSAREWGHTGGSSTDTQYF	TGCAGTGCTAGAGAGTGGGGCCACACAGGGGGCTCTAGCACAGATACGCAGTATTTT
TRBV6-5	TRBJ1-6	TRBD1	once	CASSRRQGGNSPLHF	TGTGCCAGCAGTCGACGACAGGGGGGGAATTCACCCCTCCACTTT
TRBV20-1	TRBJ1-1	NA	NA	CSARDPTGSRNTEAFF	TGCAGTGCTAGAGATCCTACAGGCTCTAGAAACACTGAAGCTTTCTTT
TRBV20-1	TRBJ2-3	NA	few	CSARTTTDTQYF	TGCAGTGCTCGGACTACCACAGATACGCAGTATTTT
TRBV9	TRBJ2-3	NA	NA	CASSVEGSGDTQYF	TGTGCCAGCAGCGTAGAAGGGTCCGGAGATACGCAGTATTTT
TRBV9	TRBJ1-2	NA	few	CASSVDHGYTF	TGTGCCAGCAGCGTAGATCATGGCTACACCTTC
TRBV29-1	TRBJ2-2	NA	NA	CSVRPRAGELFF	TGCAGCGTTCGGCCGCGAGCCGGGGAGCTGTTTTTT
TRBV24-1	TRBJ1-2	NA	NA	CATSDSGRPRGYTF	TGTGCCACCAGTGATTCCGGACGGCCTCGAGGCTACACCTTC
TRBV5-1	TRBJ1-2	TRBD1	few	CASSTGQGRNYGYTF	TGCGCCAGCAGCACGGGACAGGGAAGGAACTATGGCTACACCTTC
TRBV5-1	TRBJ2-5	TRBD2	few	CASSRPTSGDQETQYF	TGCGCCAGCAGCCGCCCGACTAGCGGGGATCAAGAGACCCAGTACTTC
TRBV29-1	TRBJ1-5	NA	few	CSVELDRDQPQHF	TGCAGCGTTGAATTGGACCGAGATCAGCCCCAGCATTTT
TRBV5-1	TRBJ2-3	NA	NA	CVSSPGGAEDTQYF	TGCGTTAGCAGTCCAGGGGGGGCGGAGGATACGCAGTATTTT
TRBV6-2/TRBV6-3	TRBJ2-3	NA	few	CASSYSLVTLTTDTQYF	TGTGCCAGCAGTTACTCACTGGTAACCCTTACCACAGATACGCAGTATTTT
TRBV29-1	TRBJ2-1	TRBD2	NA	CSVEVAGGNNEQFF	TGCAGCGTTGAAGTAGCGGGGGGGAACAATGAGCAGTTCTTC
TRBV7-9	TRBJ1-2	NA	NA	CASSLDAPSGGYTF	TGTGCCAGCAGCTTAGATGCCCCCTCGGGAGGCTACACCTTC
TRBV12-3/TRBV12-4	TRBJ2-3	TRBD1	NA	CASSFTRGPTDTQYF	TGTGCCAGCAGCTTTACCAGGGGGCCCACAGATACGCAGTATTTT
TRBV5-1	TRBJ2-1	NA	few	CASSLGLGVSYNEQFF	TGCGCCAGCAGCTTGGGTTTGGGGGTTTCCTACAATGAGCAGTTCTTC
TRBV7-9	TRBJ1-2	NA	few	CASSLGWYYGYTF	TGTGCCAGCAGCTTAGGGTGGTACTATGGCTACACCTTC
TRBV11-2	TRBJ1-2	NA	NA	CASSRSRVSNYGYTF	TGTGCCAGCAGCCGGTCACGGGTTTCTAACTATGGCTACACCTTC
TRBV7-9	TRBJ2-3	TRBD2	NA	CASSQEAGATQYF	TGTGCCAGCAGCCAGGAGGCGGGAGCTACGCAGTATTTT